The sequence of this T cell receptor (beta chain) was determined in a study of radiation and T cells in renal cell carcinoma. General study results and limits: Top tumor clonotypes rose in blood 2 weeks post-radiation, then contracted.

The time point here: blood 2 weeks post-SBRT. Treatment: 15 Gy SBRT to primary tumor, nephrectomy 4 weeks later. After SBRT, blood was collected at 2 and 4 weeks, plus baseline. This clone is a singleton in its sample. Its antigen is as yet unknown. Sequencing used immunoSEQ multiplex PCR; TCRdb keeps in-frame clones, though not all of them. This sample has about 130,000 clones, with approximately 80% found just once. Per the germline V gene, CDR1 is LNHDA and CDR2 is SQIVND (reference sequence). The germline V and J ends were trimmed by 10 bases and 0 bases, with 13 bases remaining between them. This CDR3 spans 14 amino acids.

The input for sequencing was blood, taken from a patient whose treatment included radiotherapy and nephrectomy. This clonotype was obtained from a woman between 55 and 75 years old with renal cell carcinoma. The genes are TRBV19 and TRBJ1-3; D remains unclear. The CDR3 is CATLPTGSGNTIYF. CDR3 bases: TGTGCCACCCTACCCACGGGCTCTGGAAACACCATATATTTT.